This paragraph reports one T cell receptor beta chain. The antigen is unknown. These data belong to a study of T cells after yellow fever vaccination. Study summary: In the case of low-cell-number fractions, SMART-Seq v4 Ultra Low Input was used for preparation.

Study-wide points: Booster sampling recovered most clones from primary vaccination (roughly 96% CD4, approximately 90% CD8).

Synthesis of TCR cDNA relied on 5'RACE template switching, which attached a universal primer site and UMIs. TCRdb used MiXCR to reprocess the 5' RACE reads, holding one entry per CDR3 protein. The sample yields about 220,000 distinct CDR3 sequences, under 3.5% seen once. The CDR3 has 16 residues. The V and J ends lost 3 bases and 9 bases, in that order; junction bases with no gene match: 12. Germline lookup yields CDR1 DFQATT and CDR2 SNEGSKA (reference sequence). This sample comprised CD4+ T cells sorted from PBMCs, obtained 10 days after the yellow fever booster vaccination. The clonotype comes from a man between 18 and 29 years old who received the YFV17D yellow fever vaccine. V and J are TRBV20-1 and TRBJ2-1; TRBD2 agrees at 12 bases. The CDR3 reads CSARDPTSGGWGEQFF. The CDR3 DNA follows: TGCAGTGCTAGGGATCCAACTAGCGGGGGGTGGGGTGAGCAGTTCTTC.